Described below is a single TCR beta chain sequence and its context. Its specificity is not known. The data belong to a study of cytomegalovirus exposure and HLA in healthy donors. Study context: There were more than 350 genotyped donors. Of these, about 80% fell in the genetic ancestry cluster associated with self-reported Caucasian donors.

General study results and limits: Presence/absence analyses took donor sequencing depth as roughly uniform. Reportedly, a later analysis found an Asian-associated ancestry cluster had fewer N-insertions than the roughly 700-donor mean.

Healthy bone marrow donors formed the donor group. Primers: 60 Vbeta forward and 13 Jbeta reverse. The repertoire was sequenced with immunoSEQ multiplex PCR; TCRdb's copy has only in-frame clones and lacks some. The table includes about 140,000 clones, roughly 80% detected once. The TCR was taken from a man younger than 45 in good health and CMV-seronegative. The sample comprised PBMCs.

CDR3: CASSIKRLPTGASTDTQYF. DNA of the CDR3: TGTGCCAGTAGTATAAAGCGCCTCCCAACAGGGGCTAGCACAGATACGCAGTATTTT. The genes are TRBV19 and TRBJ2-3, with 7 bases fitting TRBD1. Trimming removed 2 bases from V and 0 bases from J; junction bases left unmatched: 14. Germline values: CDR1 LNHDA, CDR2 SQIVND (reference sequence). CDR3 length equals 19 residues.